The 29 T cell receptor beta chains in this list originate from one sample, sequenced in a study of PD-1 blockade in classical Hodgkin lymphoma. Generated by immunoSEQ multiplex PCR, the TCRdb table keeps only in-frame clones and is missing some. The sample shows 110,000 or so clones, roughly nine tenths of them seen only once. The patients all showed relapse after autologous stem cell transplantation, while their brentuximab vedotin exposure varied. This sample comprised peripheral blood mononuclear cells (PBMCs), obtained before the second cycle of nivolumab. Every receptor here comes from a human donor with classical Hodgkin lymphoma.

As to this clone: The identical CDR3 is also encoded by other nucleotide sequences in the sample. CDR3 region: CASSIDRTNTEAFF. CDR3 nucleotide sequence: TGTGCCAGTAGTATTGACAGGACGAACACTGAAGCTTTCTTT. This chain connects TRBV19 to TRBJ1-1, with a weak D call TRBD1 (6 bases). Germline loops: CDR1 LNHDA, CDR2 SQIVND (reference sequence). CDR3 length equals 14 residues. V shed 3 bases and J shed 1 base, with 9 bases lying between them.

The chain joins TRBV5-1 to TRBJ2-7, with a possible D match to TRBD2 (6 bases). From germline, CDR1 is SGHRS and CDR2 YFSETQ. CDR3 length: 12 amino acids. Trimming took off 2 bases at V and 7 bases at J, with 10 bases between the two ends. In nucleotides, the CDR3 is TGCGCCAGCAGCTTCGGGGGTGGAGAGCAGTACTTC. Translation gives CASSFGGGEQYF.

J is TRBJ2-3 and V is TRBV6-5; 9 bases map to TRBD2. The length of the CDR3 is 15 residues. V shed 8 bases, J shed 6 bases, and the junction held 12 bases outside the gene matches. The germline CDR1 and CDR2 sequences are MNHEY and SVGAGI. The DNA for the CDR3 is TGTGCCAGCCGGCCGATAGCGGGAGAGTTTGATACGCAGTATTTT. Its translation is CASRPIAGEFDTQYF.

The genes are TRBV6-5 and TRBJ1-2; a weak D match, TRBD1 (6 bases). The CDR3 extends over 13 amino acids. Trimming took 5 bases from V and 8 from J, leaving 15 bases between them. Germline CDR1 reads MNHEY; CDR2 reads SVGAGI. CDR3 DNA: TGTGCCAGCAGTAGAGAGACAGGCTCGGGCTACACCTTC. Encoded protein: CASSRETGSGYTF.

There are a few counts of this clone. One end of the junction fails to match germline, which may point to a read error. The chain uses TRBV7-7 and TRBJ1-1; D gene uncertain. Germline-derived CDR1 and CDR2 are SSHAT and FNYEAQ (reference sequence). The CDR3 sequence is 13 residues long. CDR3 loop: CASSFGLNTEAFF. DNA of the CDR3: TGTGCTAGCAGCTTTGGTCTGAACACTGAAGCTTTCTTT. The full variable domain, with the rest looked up from reference TRBV7-7 and TRBJ1-1, is GAGVSQSPRYKVTKRGQDVTLRCDPISSHATLYWYQQALGQGPEFLTYFNYEAQPDKSGLPSDRFSAERPEGSISTLTIQRTEQRDSAMYRCASSFGLNTEAFFGQGTRLTVV.

This clone appeared a single time. This chain joins TRBV4-2 and TRBJ1-3; D is ambiguous. The CDR3 runs to 15 residues. The V and J ends lost 0 bases and 5 bases respectively, with 11 bases between them. CDR1 and CDR2 (germline): LGHNA, YNFKEQ. CDR3: CASSQDSGYRNTIYF. The CDR3 DNA follows: TGTGCCAGCAGCCAAGATTCGGGGTATCGAAACACCATATATTTT.

The chain recombines TRBV7-9 with TRBJ2-1; D remains unclear. Germline loops: CDR1 SEHNR, CDR2 FQNEAQ (reference sequence). Trimming took off 5 bases at V and 0 bases at J, with 11 bases between the two ends. The CDR3 is 15 amino acids. CDR3 region: CASSPPVSSYNEQFF. In DNA, the CDR3 is TGTGCCAGCAGCCCGCCGGTGAGCTCCTACAATGAGCAGTTCTTC.

The chain couples TRBV7-2 to TRBJ2-7, with 7 bases aligning to TRBD1. With V trimmed by 7 bases and J by 2 bases, 8 bases remained unmatched. CDR1 and CDR2 (germline): SGHTA, FQGNSA. The CDR3 covers 14 residues. In DNA, the CDR3 is TGTGCCAGCACTCGGGGCCAGGGGGCCTACGAGCAGTACTTC. The encoded protein is CASTRGQGAYEQYF.

About this clone itself: This specimen includes other DNA sequences encoding the same CDR3. This chain links TRBV28 with TRBJ1-1; D remains unclear. Trimming shortened V by 6 bases and J by 0 bases, and 2 bases separated the two germline ends. Germline CDR1 and CDR2: MDHEN and SYDVKM. CDR3 size: 11 residues. The CDR3 DNA is TGTGCCAGCAGGCTGAACACTGAAGCTTTCTTT. The encoded protein is CASRLNTEAFF.

The gene calls are TRBV14 and TRBJ2-3; D tentatively fits TRBD1 or TRBD2 (6 bases each). V lost 2 bases, J lost 3 bases, and 18 bases lay in between. CDR3 length equals 17 residues. Germline CDR1 is SGHDN and CDR2 is FVKESK. The CDR3 coding sequence is TGTGCCAGCAGCCAAAATACCCCGTTAGGGGGGACAGATACGCAGTATTTT. It specifies CASSQNTPLGGTDTQYF.

The V call is TRBV29-1, the J call TRBJ2-1; D may match TRBD1 or TRBD2 (5 bases each). Germline lookup yields CDR1 SQVTM and CDR2 ANQGSEA. Trimming left V 4 bases short and J 2 bases short, with 15 bases between. The CDR3 contains 15 residues. The CDR3 region is CSVASGANPYNEQFF. In nucleotides, the CDR3 is TGCAGCGTTGCCTCCGGGGCTAACCCCTACAATGAGCAGTTCTTC.

As DNA, the CDR3 is TGTGCCAGCTCCCCGAAACCCGGTGGAGATCAGCCCCAGCATTTT. It yields the protein CASSPKPGGDQPQHF. This chain links TRBV27 with TRBJ1-5; D is uncertain. CDR1 is MNHEY, CDR2 SMNVEV, per germline (reference sequence). This CDR3 has 15 amino acids. V was clipped by 8 bases and J by 5 bases, with 19 bases between them.

This chain connects TRBV19 to TRBJ1-5; D is unclear. V lost 3 bases, J lost 3 bases, and 9 bases lay in between. Germline loops: CDR1 LNHDA, CDR2 SQIVND (reference sequence). CDR3 length: 14 amino acids. The CDR3 bases are TGTGCCAGTAGTATTACAGAGTTCAATCAGCCCCAGCATTTT. It encodes CASSITEFNQPQHF.

V is TRBV4-2 and J is TRBJ1-1, with a possible D match to TRBD1 (6 bases). Per germline, CDR1 LGHNA and CDR2 YNFKEQ. The V end was cut by 4 bases, the J end by 3 bases, with 12 bases between. There are 14 residues in the CDR3. CDR3 residues: CASSPQGFHTEAFF. CDR3 nucleotide sequence: TGTGCCAGCAGCCCACAGGGTTTTCACACTGAAGCTTTCTTT.

DNA of the CDR3: TGTGCTAGTGGTTTGGATTTCGGACAGGGCCTCAATGAGCAGTTCTTC. Translation: CASGLDFGQGLNEQFF. V is TRBV12-5 and J is TRBJ2-1; 8 nucleotides line up with TRBD1. Germline V gene sequence: CDR1 LGHNT, CDR2 FRNRAP. Trimming took 1 base from V and 6 from J; bases not matched to a gene: 8. The CDR3 is made up of 16 amino acids.

The chain has TRBV5-1 and TRBJ2-3; D ambiguous. This CDR3 comprises 15 residues. Germline-derived CDR1 and CDR2 are SGHRS and YFSETQ. With 1 base removed from V and 2 bases from J, the gap between germline ends came to 11 bases. CDR3 sequence (DNA): TGCGCCAGCAGCTTGATTGTGGGGTACACAGATACGCAGTATTTT. Protein product: CASSLIVGYTDTQYF. The variable domain in full, with the rest retrieved from reference TRBV5-1 and TRBJ2-3, is KAGVTQTPRYLIKTRGQQVTLSCSPISGHRSVSWYQQTPGQGLQFLFEYFSETQRNKGNFPGRFSGRQFSNSRSEMNVSTLELGDSALYLCASSLIVGYTDTQYFGPGTRLTVL.

This chain links TRBV4-2 with TRBJ2-5; the match to TRBD2 covers 7 bases. Germline V gene sequence: CDR1 LGHNA, CDR2 YNFKEQ. The CDR3 consists of 14 residues. With V trimmed by 4 bases and J by 5 bases, 7 bases remained unmatched. CDR3 DNA: TGTGCCAGCAGCCCAGGCGCGCGGGGGGAGACCCAGTACTTC. As protein: CASSPGARGETQYF.

This clone was picked up a small number of times. This chain connects TRBV10-3 to TRBJ2-3; D is undetermined. CDR3 length equals 15 residues. V lost 0 bases and J lost 2, with 9 bases in between. Germline values: CDR1 ENHRY, CDR2 SYGVKD. CDR3 in amino acids: CAISESLFYTDTQYF. In nucleotides, the CDR3 is TGTGCCATCAGTGAGTCTCTTTTTTACACAGATACGCAGTATTTT.

The J gene is TRBJ1-1, the V gene TRBV6-5; D not certain. CDR1 is MNHEY, CDR2 SVGAGI, per germline. The length of the CDR3 is 13 residues. Trimming took off 5 bases at V and 2 bases at J, with 9 bases between the two ends. The CDR3: CASSPTINTEAFF. CDR3 sequence (DNA): TGTGCCAGCAGTCCAACCATTAACACTGAAGCTTTCTTT.

Regarding this clone: Other DNA sequences from this sample encode an identical CDR3 as well. The chain links TRBV4-1 to TRBJ2-2; D not certain. Trimming stripped 2 bases from V and 2 bases from J, with 3 bases between. The CDR3 is 13 residues long. Germline CDR1 MGHRA, CDR2 YSYEKL. The CDR3 DNA sequence: TGCGCCAGCAGCCAAACCAACACCGGGGAGCTGTTTTTT. Its translation is CASSQTNTGELFF.

J is TRBJ1-3 and V is TRBV7-6, with D unclear. Germline CDR1 is SGHVS and CDR2 is FNYEAQ. V dropped 4 bases and J dropped 4 bases, with 14 bases sitting between them. The CDR3 is 15 amino acids. CDR3 loop: CASSSPRERGNTIYF. The CDR3 bases are TGTGCCAGCAGCTCCCCACGCGAGAGGGGAAACACCATATATTTT. Full variable domain (missing parts from reference TRBV7-6 and TRBJ1-3): GAGVSQSPRYKVTKRGQDVALRCDPISGHVSLYWYRQALGQGPEFLTYFNYEAQQDKSGLPNDRFSAERPEGSISTLTIQRTEQRDSAMYRCASSSPRERGNTIYFGEGSWLTVV.

V usage is TRBV4-3 and J usage is TRBJ2-7, with D hard to call. This CDR3 spans 14 amino acids. Trimming took 4 bases from V and 5 from J, leaving 15 bases between them. From germline, CDR1 is LGHNA and CDR2 YSLEER. As DNA, the CDR3 is TGCGCCAGCAGCCTGTTCGGTTTTCCTGACGAGCAGTACTTC. It encodes CASSLFGFPDEQYF.

The genes are TRBV5-1 and TRBJ2-3; 7 nucleotides agree with TRBD2. The CDR3 is 16 residues long. V gave up 0 bases and J gave up 4 bases; unmatched junction bases: 8. From germline, CDR1 is SGHRS and CDR2 YFSETQ. CDR3 residues: CASSLVLAAGADTQYF. The CDR3 DNA follows: TGCGCCAGCAGCTTGGTATTAGCGGCGGGGGCAGATACGCAGTATTTT.

V is TRBV19 and J is TRBJ1-1, with D maybe TRBD1 (5 bases). V was clipped by 6 bases and J by 1 base, with 12 bases between them. The CDR3 totals 14 residues. The germline gives CDR1 LNHDA, CDR2 SQIVND (reference sequence). CDR3 loop: CASRSITGNTEAFF. In nucleotides, the CDR3 is TGTGCCAGTAGAAGCATCACAGGGAACACTGAAGCTTTCTTT.

This clone was detected only once. The V call is TRBV6-5, the J call TRBJ2-7; 7 bases line up with TRBD1. Germline V gene data show CDR1 as MNHEY and CDR2 as SVGAGI. The CDR3 spans 14 residues. Trimming removed 8 bases from V and 0 bases from J; junction bases left unmatched: 7. CDR3 protein: CASSPGQSSYEQYF. The CDR3 DNA is TGTGCCAGCTCACCGGGACAGAGCTCCTACGAGCAGTACTTC.

The CDR3 is CAWSVQGGVRTQYF. In DNA, the CDR3 is TGTGCCTGGAGTGTACAGGGAGGAGTGAGGACCCAGTACTTC. This chain uses TRBV30 with TRBJ2-5; D is tentatively TRBD1 or TRBD2 (6 bases each). CDR3 length: 14 residues. Trimming pared 0 bases from V and 7 bases from J, leaving 15 bases between. The germline CDR1 and CDR2 sequences are GTSNPN and SVGIG (reference sequence).

The gene calls are TRBV6-5 and TRBJ1-1; TRBD1 agrees at 9 bases. This CDR3 has 15 residues. Trimming removed 6 bases from V and 1 base from J; junction bases left unmatched: 6. Germline assignment: CDR1 MNHEY and CDR2 SVGAGI. DNA of the CDR3: TGTGCCAGCAGGTCGAGGGACAGGGCGAACACTGAAGCTTTCTTT. Its protein is CASRSRDRANTEAFF.

The gene calls are TRBV28 and TRBJ1-5; D perhaps matches TRBD1 (6 bases). The V gene lost 2 bases and the J gene lost 6 bases, with 17 bases spanning the gap. CDR3 size: 16 residues. Germline CDR1 MDHEN, CDR2 SYDVKM. The chain's CDR3 is CASSLLIGGHGQPQHF. CDR3 sequence (DNA): TGTGCCAGCAGTTTACTAATAGGGGGACACGGTCAGCCCCAGCATTTT.

The CDR3 region has the DNA TGTGCCACCGAGGGGGGAAACACCATATATTTT. Encoded protein: CATEGGNTIYF. V is TRBV15 and J is TRBJ1-3, with a weak D call TRBD1 (5 bases). Germline V gene data show CDR1 as LNHNV and CDR2 as YYDKDF (reference sequence). V was clipped by 8 bases and J by 4 bases, with 6 bases between them. The CDR3 runs 11 residues.